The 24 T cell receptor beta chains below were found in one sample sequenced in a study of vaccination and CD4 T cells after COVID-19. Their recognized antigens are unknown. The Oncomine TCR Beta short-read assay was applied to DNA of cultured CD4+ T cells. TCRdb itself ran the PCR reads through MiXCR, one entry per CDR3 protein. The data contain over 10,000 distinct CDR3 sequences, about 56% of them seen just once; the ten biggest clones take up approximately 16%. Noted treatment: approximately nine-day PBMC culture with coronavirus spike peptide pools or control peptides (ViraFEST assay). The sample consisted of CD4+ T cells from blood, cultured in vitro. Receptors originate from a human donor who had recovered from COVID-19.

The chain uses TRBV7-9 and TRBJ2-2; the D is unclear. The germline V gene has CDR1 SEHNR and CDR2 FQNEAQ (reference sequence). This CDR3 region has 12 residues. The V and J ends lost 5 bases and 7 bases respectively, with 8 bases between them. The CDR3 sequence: CASSPVSGELFF. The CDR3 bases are TGTGCCAGCAGCCCGGTCAGCGGGGAGCTGTTTTTT.

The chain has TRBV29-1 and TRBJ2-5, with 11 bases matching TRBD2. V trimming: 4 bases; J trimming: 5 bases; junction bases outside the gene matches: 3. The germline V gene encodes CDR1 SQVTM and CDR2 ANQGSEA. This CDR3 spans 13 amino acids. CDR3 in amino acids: CSVVASGGETQYF. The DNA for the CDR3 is TGCAGCGTTGTAGCTAGCGGGGGGGAGACCCAGTACTTC. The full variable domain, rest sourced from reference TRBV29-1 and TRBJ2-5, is SAVISQKPSRDICQRGTSLTIQCQVDSQVTMMFWYRQQPGQSLTLIATANQGSEATYESGFVIDKFPISRPNLTFSTLTVSNMSPEDSSIYLCSVVASGGETQYFGPGTRLLVL.

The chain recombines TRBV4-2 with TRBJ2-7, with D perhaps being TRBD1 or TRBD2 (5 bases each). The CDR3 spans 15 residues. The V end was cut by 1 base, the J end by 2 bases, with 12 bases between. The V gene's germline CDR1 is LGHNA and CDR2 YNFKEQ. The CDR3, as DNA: TGTGCCAGCAGCCAAGGCCGGGACCTCACCTACGAGCAGTACTTC. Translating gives CASSQGRDLTYEQYF.

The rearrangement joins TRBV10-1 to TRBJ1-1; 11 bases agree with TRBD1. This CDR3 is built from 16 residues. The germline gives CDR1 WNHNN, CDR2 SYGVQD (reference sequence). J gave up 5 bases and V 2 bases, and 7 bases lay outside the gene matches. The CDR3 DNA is TGCGCCAGCAGTGAGAAAAAGGACAGGGGGCTGACTGAAGCTTTCTTT. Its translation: CASSEKKDRGLTEAFF.

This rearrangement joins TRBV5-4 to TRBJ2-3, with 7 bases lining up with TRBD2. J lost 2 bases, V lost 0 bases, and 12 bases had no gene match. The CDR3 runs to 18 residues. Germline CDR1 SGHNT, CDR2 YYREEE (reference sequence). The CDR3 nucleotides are TGTGCCAGCAGCTTGGGCTGGGCTAGCGGAAAAAACACAGATACGCAGTATTTT. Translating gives CASSLGWASGKNTDTQYF.

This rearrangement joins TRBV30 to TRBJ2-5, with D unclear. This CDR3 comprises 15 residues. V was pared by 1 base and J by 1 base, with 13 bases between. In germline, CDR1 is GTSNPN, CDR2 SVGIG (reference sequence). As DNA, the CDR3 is TGTGCCTGGAGTGCTTTGGACCGAATCCAAGAGACCCAGTACTTC. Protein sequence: CAWSALDRIQETQYF.

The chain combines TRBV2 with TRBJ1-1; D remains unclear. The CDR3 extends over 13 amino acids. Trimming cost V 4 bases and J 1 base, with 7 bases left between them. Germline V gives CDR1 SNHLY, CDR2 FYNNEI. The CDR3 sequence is CASSGEKNTEAFF. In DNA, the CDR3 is TGTGCCAGCAGTGGCGAAAAGAACACTGAAGCTTTCTTT.

CDR3 in DNA: TGTGCCTGGAAAAACTCTGGGACAGGGTCGGCTTTCTTT. Amino acid sequence: CAWKNSGTGSAFF. This chain joins TRBV30 and TRBJ1-1; 9 bases fit TRBD1. The CDR3 runs to 13 residues. Germline V lookup: CDR1 GTSNPN, CDR2 SVGIG (reference sequence). V gave up 4 bases and J gave up 11 bases; unmatched junction bases: 11.

Here the CDR3 reads CASSLSNYGYTF. The CDR3 DNA follows: TGTGCCAGCAGTTTATCTAACTATGGCTACACCTTC. The V and J genes are TRBV12-3 or TRBV12-4 and TRBJ1-2; no definite D call. The V gene lost 2 bases and the J gene lost 0 bases, with 1 base spanning the gap. The CDR3 is 12 amino acids.

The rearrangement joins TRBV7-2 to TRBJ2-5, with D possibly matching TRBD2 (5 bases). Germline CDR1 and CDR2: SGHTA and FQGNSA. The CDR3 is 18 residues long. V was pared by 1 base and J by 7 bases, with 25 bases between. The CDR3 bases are TGTGCCAGCAGCTTAGTTGGCCCTTCGGGTTGGCAGCGGCTGACCCAGTACTTC. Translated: CASSLVGPSGWQRLTQYF.

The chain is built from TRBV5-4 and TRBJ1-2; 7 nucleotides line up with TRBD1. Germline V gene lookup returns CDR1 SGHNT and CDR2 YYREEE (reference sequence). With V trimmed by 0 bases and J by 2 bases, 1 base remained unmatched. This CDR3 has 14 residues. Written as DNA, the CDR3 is TGTGCCAGCAGCTTGGTGGGACAGAACTATGGCTACACCTTC. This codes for CASSLVGQNYGYTF.

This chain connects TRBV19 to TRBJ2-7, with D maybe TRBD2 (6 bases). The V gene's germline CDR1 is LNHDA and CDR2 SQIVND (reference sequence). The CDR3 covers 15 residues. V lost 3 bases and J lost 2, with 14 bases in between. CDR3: CASSILGGGAYEQYF. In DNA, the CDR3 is TGTGCCAGTAGTATCTTGGGAGGTGGGGCCTACGAGCAGTACTTC.

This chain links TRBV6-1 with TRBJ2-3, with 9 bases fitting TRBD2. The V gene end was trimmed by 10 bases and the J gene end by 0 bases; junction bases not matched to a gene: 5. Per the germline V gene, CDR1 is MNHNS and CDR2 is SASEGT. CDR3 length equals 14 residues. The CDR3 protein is CATASGISTDTQYF. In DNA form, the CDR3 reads TGTGCCACCGCTAGCGGGATCAGCACAGATACGCAGTATTTT.

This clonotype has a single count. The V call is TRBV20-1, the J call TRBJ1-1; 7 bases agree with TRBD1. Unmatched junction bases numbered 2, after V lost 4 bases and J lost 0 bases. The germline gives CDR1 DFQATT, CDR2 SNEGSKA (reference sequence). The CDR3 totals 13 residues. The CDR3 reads CSAIGQVNTEAFF. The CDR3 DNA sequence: TGCAGTGCTATCGGACAGGTGAACACTGAAGCTTTCTTT.

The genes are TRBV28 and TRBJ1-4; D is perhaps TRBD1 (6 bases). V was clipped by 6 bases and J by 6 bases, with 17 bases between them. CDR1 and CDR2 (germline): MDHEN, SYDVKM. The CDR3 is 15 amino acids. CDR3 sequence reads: CASSLQRTAHEKLFF. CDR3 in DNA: TGTGCCAGCAGCCTTCAGAGGACAGCCCATGAAAAACTGTTTTTT.

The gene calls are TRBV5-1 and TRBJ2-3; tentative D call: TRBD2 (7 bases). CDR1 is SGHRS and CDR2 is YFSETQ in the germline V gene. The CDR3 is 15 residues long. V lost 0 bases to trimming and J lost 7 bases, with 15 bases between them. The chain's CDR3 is CASSLGGRELNTQYF. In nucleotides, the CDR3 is TGCGCCAGCAGCTTGGGGGGGCGGGAGTTGAATACGCAGTATTTT.

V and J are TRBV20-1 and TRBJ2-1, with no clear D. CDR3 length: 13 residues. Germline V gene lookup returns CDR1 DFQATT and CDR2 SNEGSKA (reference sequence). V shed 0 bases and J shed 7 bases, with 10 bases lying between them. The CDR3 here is CSARDPTPNEQFF. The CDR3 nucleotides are TGCAGTGCTAGAGATCCCACCCCTAATGAGCAGTTCTTC.

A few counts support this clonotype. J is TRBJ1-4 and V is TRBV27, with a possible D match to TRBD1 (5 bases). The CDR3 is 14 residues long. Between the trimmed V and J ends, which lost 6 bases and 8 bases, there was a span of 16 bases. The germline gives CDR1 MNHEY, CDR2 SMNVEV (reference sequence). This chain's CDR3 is CASSLRGPGEKLFF. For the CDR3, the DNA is TGTGCCAGCAGCCTAAGGGGCCCAGGGGAAAAACTGTTTTTT.

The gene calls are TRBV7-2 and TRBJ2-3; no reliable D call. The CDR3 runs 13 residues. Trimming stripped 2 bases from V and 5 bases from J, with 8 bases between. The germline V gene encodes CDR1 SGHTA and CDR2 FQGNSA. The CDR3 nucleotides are TGTGCCAGCAGCTTATCTTTGCGAGATACGCAGTATTTT. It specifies CASSLSLRDTQYF.

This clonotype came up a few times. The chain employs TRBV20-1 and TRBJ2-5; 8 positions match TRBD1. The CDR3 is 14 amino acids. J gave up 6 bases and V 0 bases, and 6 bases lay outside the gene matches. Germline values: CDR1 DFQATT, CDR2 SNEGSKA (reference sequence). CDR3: CSARENTGGKTQYF. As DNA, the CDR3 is TGCAGTGCTAGAGAAAATACAGGGGGGAAGACCCAGTACTTC.

CDR3 DNA sequence: TGTGCCAGCAGTATCGTAGGAGATACGCAGTATTTT. This sequence encodes CASSIVGDTQYF. The rearrangement links TRBV25-1 to TRBJ2-3; D gene unclear. CDR1 and CDR2 (germline): MGHDK, SYGVNS. V lost 5 bases and J lost 5, with 8 bases in between. The CDR3 totals 12 residues.

The CDR3 DNA is TGTGCCAGCAGCAGGACAGGGGTGAATTCACCCCTCCACTTT. Translation gives CASSRTGVNSPLHF. This chain connects TRBV7-9 to TRBJ1-6; TRBD1 matches 9 bases. CDR3 size: 14 residues. The V and J ends lost 5 bases and 7 bases, in that order; junction bases with no gene match: 3. The germline V gene has CDR1 SEHNR and CDR2 FQNEAQ (reference sequence).

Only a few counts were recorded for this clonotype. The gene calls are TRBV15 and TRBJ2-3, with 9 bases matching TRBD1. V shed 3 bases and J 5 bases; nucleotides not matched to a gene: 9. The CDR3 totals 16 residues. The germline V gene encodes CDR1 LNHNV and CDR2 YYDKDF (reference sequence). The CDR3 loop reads CATSSRRTGVGDTQYF. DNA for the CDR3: TGTGCCACCAGCAGTCGTCGGACAGGGGTGGGAGATACGCAGTATTTT. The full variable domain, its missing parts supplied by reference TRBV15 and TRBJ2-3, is DAMVIQNPRYQVTQFGKPVTLSCSQTLNHNVMYWYQQKSSQAPKLLFHYYDKDFNNEADTPDNFQSRRPNTSFCFLDIRSPGLGDTAMYLCATSSRRTGVGDTQYFGPGTRLTVL.

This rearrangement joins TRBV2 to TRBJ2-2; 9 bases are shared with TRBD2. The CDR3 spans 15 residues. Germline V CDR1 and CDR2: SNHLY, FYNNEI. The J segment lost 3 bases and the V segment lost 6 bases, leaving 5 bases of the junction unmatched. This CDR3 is CASSLSGSDTGELFF. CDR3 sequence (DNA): TGTGCCAGCAGCCTTAGCGGGAGCGACACCGGGGAGCTGTTTTTT.